These T cell receptor beta chains were read from a single sample in a study of blood T cell repertoires in COVID-19. The data were produced by immunoSEQ multiplex PCR, yet TCRdb's version contains in-frame clones alone and is incomplete. The sample shows 200,000 or so clones, under 85% of them seen only once. Sequencing was carried out using peripheral blood. The receptors derive from a man aged 55 to 70 with active or convalescent COVID-19. The CDR3 runs from the conserved cysteine through the conserved F or W. A D gene is named only where the DNA matches it firmly. Size tells how often a clone was seen (once, few, many) or the class of an expanded clone, and some rows leave it out.

TRBD1	TRBV7-8	once	TRBJ2-7	CASSSRQGAYEQYF	TGTGCCAGCAGTTCTCGCCAGGGGGCCTACGAGCAGTACTTC
NA	TRBV6-5	NA	TRBJ1-2	CASSYTGKVRGYTF	TGTGCCAGCAGCTATACAGGGAAGGTCCGTGGCTACACCTTC
NA	TRBV10-3	NA	TRBJ1-5	CAIRGRENQPQHF	TGTGCCATCAGGGGGCGCGAGAATCAGCCCCAGCATTTT
NA	TRBV12-3/TRBV12-4	NA	TRBJ2-2	CASSLKRAGELFF	TGTGCCAGCAGTTTAAAACGCGCTGGGGAGCTGTTTTTT
NA	TRBV27	many	TRBJ2-3	CASTGGEWDTQYF	TGTGCCAGCACGGGCGGGGAGTGGGATACGCAGTATTTT
NA	TRBV28	NA	TRBJ2-3	CASRQGTLTQYF	TGTGCCAGCAGACAAGGGACATTAACGCAGTATTTT
NA	TRBV24-1	NA	TRBJ1-1	CATSDMAWGGEAFF	TGTGCCACCAGTGATATGGCATGGGGGGGAGAAGCTTTCTTT
NA	TRBV4-1	NA	TRBJ1-4	CASSLATLPREKLFF	TGCGCCAGCAGCCTCGCGACTCTCCCGAGGGAAAAACTGTTTTTT
NA	TRBV4-1	NA	TRBJ2-5	CASSQDPRRDFQETQYF	TGCGCCAGCAGCCAAGATCCCCGGAGGGATTTCCAAGAGACCCAGTACTTC
TRBD1	TRBV7-3	NA	TRBJ2-2	CASSTTGSTGELFF	TGTGCCAGCAGCACGACAGGGAGCACCGGGGAGCTGTTTTTT
TRBD1	TRBV7-6	NA	TRBJ1-6	CASSLSGGNSPLHF	TGTGCCAGCAGCTTATCAGGGGGTAATTCACCCCTCCACTTT
NA	TRBV12-5	NA	TRBJ2-1	CASGLVRAGTPVNEQFF	TGTGCTAGTGGTTTGGTAAGGGCGGGGACCCCTGTTAATGAGCAGTTCTTC
NA	TRBV7-2	few	TRBJ1-5	CASSLGGRGSNQPQHF	TGTGCCAGCAGCTTAGGTGGCAGGGGAAGCAATCAGCCCCAGCATTTT
TRBD1	TRBV7-9	many	TRBJ1-2	CASSFLGQDDGYTF	TGTGCCAGCAGCTTTCTGGGACAGGATGATGGCTACACCTTC
TRBD1	TRBV5-1	once	TRBJ1-1	CASSLAGGNTEAFF	TGCGCCAGCAGCTTGGCAGGGGGCAACACTGAAGCTTTCTTT
NA	TRBV11-3	NA	TRBJ1-1	CASSLGSGGSTEAFF	TGTGCCAGCAGCTTAGGATCGGGAGGGAGCACTGAAGCTTTCTTT
NA	TRBV7-3	NA	TRBJ2-5	CASSPGQGRATQYF	TGTGCCAGCAGTCCGGGGCAGGGGCGAGCGACCCAGTACTTC
NA	TRBV4-3	NA	TRBJ1-5	CASSQDSRPGQPQHF	TGCGCCAGCAGCCAAGATAGTAGACCGGGTCAGCCCCAGCATTTT
NA	TRBV27	NA	TRBJ1-4	CASSVGGPGTNEKLFF	TGTGCCAGCAGTGTAGGGGGACCGGGAACTAATGAAAAACTGTTTTTT
TRBD1	TRBV18	NA	TRBJ2-4	CASSLRQGKNIQYF	TGTGCCAGCTCACTTAGACAGGGCAAAAACATTCAGTACTTC
NA	TRBV4-2	few	TRBJ2-2	CASSQAGSLNTGELFF	TGTGCCAGCAGCCAAGCAGGGTCGTTGAACACCGGGGAGCTGTTTTTT
NA	TRBV25-1	NA	TRBJ1-2	CASSGVRPDSNYGYTF	TGTGCCAGCAGTGGCGTCAGACCCGACTCTAACTATGGCTACACCTTC
NA	TRBV27	once	TRBJ1-3	CASSPWTAGRGNTIYF	TGTGCCAGCAGTCCCTGGACTGCCGGTCGAGGAAACACCATATATTTT
NA	TRBV13	NA	TRBJ2-7	CASSLEGAYEQYF	TGTGCCAGCAGCTTAGAAGGGGCCTACGAGCAGTACTTC
NA	TRBV4-1	once	TRBJ1-4	CASSQGAGVTEKLFF	TGCGCCAGCAGCCAAGGGGCGGGGGTCACTGAAAAACTGTTTTTT
TRBD2	TRBV28	NA	TRBJ2-4	CASSSSGRRNIQYF	TGTGCCAGCAGTTCTAGCGGGAGGCGAAACATTCAGTACTTC
TRBD1	TRBV3-1/TRBV3-2	few	TRBJ2-7	CASTRQGQSYEQYF	TGTGCCAGCACCCGACAGGGCCAATCCTACGAGCAGTACTTC
TRBD2	TRBV5-8	NA	TRBJ2-1	CASSRRTGRVNEQFF	TGTGCCAGCAGCCGGAGAACGGGGAGGGTCAATGAGCAGTTCTTC
NA	TRBV6-5	NA	TRBJ2-7	CASVGGNSYEQYF	TGTGCCAGCGTTGGCGGGAACTCCTACGAGCAGTACTTC
NA	TRBV24-1	NA	TRBJ2-2	CATSRLAPGSGELFF	TGTGCCACCAGTCGGCTAGCGCCGGGGTCCGGGGAGCTGTTTTTT
TRBD1	TRBV20-1	NA	TRBJ1-6	CSASTRGTGSSYNSPLHF	TGCAGTGCTAGTACTCGTGGGACAGGGAGCTCCTATAATTCACCCCTCCACTTT
NA	TRBV4-1	NA	TRBJ1-2	CASQGLYGYTF	TGCGCCTCCCAGGGGTTATATGGCTACACCTTC
NA	TRBV5-1	few	TRBJ2-1	CASSLDSRIGVNEQFF	TGCGCCAGCAGCTTGGACAGCCGAATCGGGGTCAATGAGCAGTTCTTC
NA	TRBV11-3	NA	TRBJ2-7	CASSFGRGASYEQYF	TGTGCCAGCAGCTTTGGCAGGGGCGCCTCCTACGAGCAGTACTTC
NA	TRBV18	NA	TRBJ2-1	CASSPSERNEQFF	TGTGCCAGCTCACCATCTGAGCGGAATGAGCAGTTCTTC
TRBD1	TRBV6-5	NA	TRBJ1-1	CATSLLGTGKTEAFF	TGTGCCACCTCCCTTCTCGGGACAGGGAAAACTGAAGCTTTCTTT
TRBD2	TRBV18	NA	TRBJ2-5	CASSPIAGGGETQYF	TGTGCCAGCTCACCTATAGCGGGAGGTGGAGAGACCCAGTACTTC
NA	TRBV7-8	few	TRBJ1-5	CASSAYSNSNQPQHF	TGTGCCAGCAGCGCCTACAGTAATAGCAATCAGCCCCAGCATTTT